The T cell receptor (beta chain) under discussion was sequenced for a study of blood T cell repertoires in COVID-19. At the level of the study: The study drew acute and convalescent COVID-19 samples from the United States, Italy and Spain.

The Seattle patients, enrolled during active infection, were followed longitudinally. Trimming cost V 0 bases and J 6 bases, with 8 bases left between them. This CDR3 region has 14 residues. Germline V CDR1 and CDR2: SGHTA, FQGNSA. In the authors' workflow: Nucleated cell number was recorded as an estimate derived from reference gene primer amplification. Only in-frame clones appear in the TCRdb table, and some are missing; sequencing was by immunoSEQ multiplex PCR. V, J and clone size reflect that table, while D and trimming were determined from the DNA. The table has around 180,000 clones, under 90% seen once.

The rearrangement links TRBV7-2 to TRBJ2-2, with D possibly matching TRBD2 (5 bases). The sample taken for sequencing was peripheral blood. The sequence derives from a person aged 65 to 85 with COVID-19, enrolled during active disease. The CDR3 nucleotides are TGTGCCAGCAGCTTAGCCCTAGCCTCCGGGGAGCTGTTTTTT. The encoded protein is CASSLALASGELFF. Based on the CDR3 plus reference TRBV7-2 and TRBJ2-2, the full variable domain is GAGVSQSPSNKVTEKGKDVELRCDPISGHTALYWYRQSLGQGLEFLIYFQGNSAPDKSGLPSDRFSAERTGGSVSTLTIQRTQQEDSAVYLCASSLALASGELFFGEGSRLTVL.